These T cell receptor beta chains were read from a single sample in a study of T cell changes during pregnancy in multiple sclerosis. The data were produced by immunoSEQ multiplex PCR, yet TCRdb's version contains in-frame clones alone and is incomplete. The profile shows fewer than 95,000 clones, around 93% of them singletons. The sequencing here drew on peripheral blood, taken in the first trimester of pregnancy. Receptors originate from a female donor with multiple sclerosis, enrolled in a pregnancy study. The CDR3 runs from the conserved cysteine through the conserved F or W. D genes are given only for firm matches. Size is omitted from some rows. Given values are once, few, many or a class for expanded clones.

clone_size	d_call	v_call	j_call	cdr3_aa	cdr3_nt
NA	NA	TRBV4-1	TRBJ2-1	CASSWISGNNEQFF	TGCGCCAGCAGCTGGATTTCGGGGAACAATGAGCAGTTCTTC
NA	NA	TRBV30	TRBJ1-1	CAWSLGQVTEAFF	TGTGCCTGGAGTTTGGGGCAGGTCACTGAAGCTTTCTTT
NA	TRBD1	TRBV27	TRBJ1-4	CASSPPTGLGEKLFF	TGTGCCAGCAGTCCACCGACAGGGTTGGGTGAAAAACTGTTTTTT
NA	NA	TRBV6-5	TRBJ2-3	CASKRQVSTDTQYF	TGTGCCAGCAAGAGACAGGTTAGCACAGATACGCAGTATTTT
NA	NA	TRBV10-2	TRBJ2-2	CASTVLESGELFF	TGCGCCAGCACCGTACTAGAATCCGGGGAGCTGTTTTTT
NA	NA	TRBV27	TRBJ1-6	CASSTRGSPLHF	TGTGCCAGCAGTACCCGGGGATCACCCCTCCACTTT
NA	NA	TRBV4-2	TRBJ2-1	CASSQEVQGLNEQFF	TGTGCCAGCAGCCAAGAGGTGCAGGGGCTAAATGAGCAGTTCTTC
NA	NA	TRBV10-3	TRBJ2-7	CAISGDRTRYEQYF	TGTGCCATCAGTGGGGACAGGACTAGATATGAGCAGTACTTC
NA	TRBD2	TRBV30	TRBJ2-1	CAWSSRLAGDSYHAYNEQFF	TGTGCCTGGAGTTCCCGACTAGCGGGGGACTCCTATCACGCCTACAATGAGCAGTTCTTC
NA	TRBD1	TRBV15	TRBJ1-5	CATSTPAGGGQPQHF	TGTGCCACCAGCACCCCGGCAGGGGGAGGCCAGCCCCAGCATTTT
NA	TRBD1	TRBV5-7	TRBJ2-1	CASSKDRLDNEQFF	TGTGCCAGCAGCAAGGACAGGTTAGACAATGAGCAGTTCTTC
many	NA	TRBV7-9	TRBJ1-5	CASSSTASGNQPQHF	TGTGCCAGCAGCTCAACAGCAAGTGGCAATCAGCCCCAGCATTTT
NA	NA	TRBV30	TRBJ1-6	CAWSPARGINSPLHF	TGTGCCTGGAGTCCCGCAAGGGGGATTAATTCACCCCTCCACTTT
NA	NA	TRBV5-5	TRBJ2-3	CASRRQGDSDTQYF	TGTGCCAGCCGGCGGCAGGGGGACTCAGATACGCAGTATTTT
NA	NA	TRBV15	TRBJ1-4	CATSRVSGVNEKLFF	TGTGCCACCAGCAGAGTATCAGGGGTAAATGAAAAACTGTTTTTT
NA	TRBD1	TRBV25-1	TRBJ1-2	CASSEGTAYGYTF	TGTGCCAGCAGTGAAGGGACAGCCTATGGCTACACCTTC